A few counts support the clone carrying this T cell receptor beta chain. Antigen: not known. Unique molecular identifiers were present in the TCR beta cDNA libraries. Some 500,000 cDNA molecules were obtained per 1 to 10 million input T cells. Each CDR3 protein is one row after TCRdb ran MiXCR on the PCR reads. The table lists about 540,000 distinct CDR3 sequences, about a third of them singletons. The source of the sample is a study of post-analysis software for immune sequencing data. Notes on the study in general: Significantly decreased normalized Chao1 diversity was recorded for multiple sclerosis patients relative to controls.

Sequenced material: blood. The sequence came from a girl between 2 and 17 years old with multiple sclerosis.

This chain's CDR3 is CASSQVGDASYEQYF. The CDR3 DNA is TGCGCCAGCAGCCAAGTAGGGGACGCTTCCTACGAGCAGTACTTC. The gene calls are TRBV4-1 and TRBJ2-7, with D perhaps being TRBD1 or TRBD2 (5 bases each). The CDR3 spans 15 residues. Looked up from germline, CDR1 is MGHRA and CDR2 is YSYEKL. Trimming removed 1 base from V and 1 base from J, with 11 bases in between.